This T cell receptor (beta chain) was sequenced in a study of blood T cell repertoires in COVID-19. Study background: The samples span acute and convalescent COVID-19 from the United States, Italy and Spain.

J lost 4 bases, V lost 3 bases, and 4 bases had no gene match. Germline CDR1 LNHDA, CDR2 SQIVND (reference sequence). The CDR3 is made up of 15 amino acids. Sequencing was performed with immunoSEQ multiplex PCR; in TCRdb, only in-frame clones are kept and a portion is missing. The sample carries 240,000 or so clones, roughly 86% recorded once. This clone has just a few counts. This sequence originates from a woman aged 25 to 39 with acute or convalescent COVID-19. Sequencing was performed on peripheral blood. The chain has TRBV19 and TRBJ1-3; 9 nucleotides line up with TRBD1. This CDR3 reads CASSMGTGTGNTIYF. CDR3 DNA: TGTGCCAGTAGTATGGGGACAGGGACAGGAAACACCATATATTTT. The full variable domain, completed using reference TRBV19 and TRBJ1-3, is DGGITQSPKYLFRKEGQNVTLSCEQNLNHDAMYWYRQDPGQGLRLIYYSQIVNDFQKGDIAEGYSVSREKKESFPLTVTSAQKNPTAFYLCASSMGTGTGNTIYFGEGSWLTVV.